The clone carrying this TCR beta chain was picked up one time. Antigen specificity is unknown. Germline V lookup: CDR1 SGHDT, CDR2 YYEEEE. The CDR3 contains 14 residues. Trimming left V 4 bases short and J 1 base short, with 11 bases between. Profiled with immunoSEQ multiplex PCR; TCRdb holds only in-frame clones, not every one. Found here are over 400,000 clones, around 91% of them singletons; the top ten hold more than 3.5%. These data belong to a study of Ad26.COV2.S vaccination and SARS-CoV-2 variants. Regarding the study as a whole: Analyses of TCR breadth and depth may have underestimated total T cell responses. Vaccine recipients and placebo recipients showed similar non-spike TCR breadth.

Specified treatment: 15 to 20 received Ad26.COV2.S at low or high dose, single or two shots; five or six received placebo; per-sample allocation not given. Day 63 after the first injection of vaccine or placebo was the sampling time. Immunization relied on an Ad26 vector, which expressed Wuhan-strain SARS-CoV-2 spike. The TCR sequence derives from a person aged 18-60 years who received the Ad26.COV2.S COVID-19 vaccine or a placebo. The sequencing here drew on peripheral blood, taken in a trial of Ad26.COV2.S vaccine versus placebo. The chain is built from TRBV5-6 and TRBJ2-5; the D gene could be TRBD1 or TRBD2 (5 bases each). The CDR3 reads CASSQGTGQETQYF. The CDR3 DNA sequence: TGTGCCAGCAGCCAAGGGACGGGCCAAGAGACCCAGTACTTC.